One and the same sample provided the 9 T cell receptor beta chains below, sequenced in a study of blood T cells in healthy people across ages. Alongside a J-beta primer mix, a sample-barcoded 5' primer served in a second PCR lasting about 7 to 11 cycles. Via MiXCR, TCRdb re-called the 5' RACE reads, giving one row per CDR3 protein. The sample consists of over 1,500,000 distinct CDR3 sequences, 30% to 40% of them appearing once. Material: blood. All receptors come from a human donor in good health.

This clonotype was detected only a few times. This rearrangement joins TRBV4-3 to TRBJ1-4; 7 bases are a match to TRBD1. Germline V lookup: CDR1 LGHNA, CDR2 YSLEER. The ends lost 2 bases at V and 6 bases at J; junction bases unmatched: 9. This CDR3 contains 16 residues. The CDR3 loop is CASSQYTGVSDEKLFF. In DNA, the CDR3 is TGCGCCAGCAGCCAATACACAGGGGTATCTGATGAAAAACTGTTTTTT.

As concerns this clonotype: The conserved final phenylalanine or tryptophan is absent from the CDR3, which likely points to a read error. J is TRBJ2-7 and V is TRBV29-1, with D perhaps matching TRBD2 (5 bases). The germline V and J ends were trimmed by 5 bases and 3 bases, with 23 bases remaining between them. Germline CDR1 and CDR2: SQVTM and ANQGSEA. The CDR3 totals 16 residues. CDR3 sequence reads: CSVRFEDPWRFYEQYL. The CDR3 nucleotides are TGCAGCGTTCGATTTGAGGATCCATGGAGGTTCTACGAGCAGTACTTA.

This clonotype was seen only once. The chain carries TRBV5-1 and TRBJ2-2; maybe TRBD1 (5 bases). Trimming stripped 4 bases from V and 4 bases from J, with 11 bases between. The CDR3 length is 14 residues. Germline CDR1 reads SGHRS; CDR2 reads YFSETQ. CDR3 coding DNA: TGCGCCAGCAGCGAACGACAGCGCACCGGGGAGCTGTTTTTT. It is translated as CASSERQRTGELFF.

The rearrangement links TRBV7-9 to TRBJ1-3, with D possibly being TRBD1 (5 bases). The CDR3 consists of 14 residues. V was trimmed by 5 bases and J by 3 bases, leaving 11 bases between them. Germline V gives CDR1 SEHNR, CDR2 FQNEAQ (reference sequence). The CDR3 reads CASSQQTVGNTIYF. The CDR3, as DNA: TGTGCCAGCAGCCAACAGACAGTTGGAAACACCATATATTTT.

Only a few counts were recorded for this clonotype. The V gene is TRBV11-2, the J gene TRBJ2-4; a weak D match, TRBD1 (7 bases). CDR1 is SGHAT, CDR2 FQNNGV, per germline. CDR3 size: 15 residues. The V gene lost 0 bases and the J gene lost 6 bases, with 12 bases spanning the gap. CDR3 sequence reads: CASSLDSGGGNIQYF. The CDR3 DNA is TGTGCCAGCAGCTTAGACTCAGGGGGAGGAAACATTCAGTACTTC.

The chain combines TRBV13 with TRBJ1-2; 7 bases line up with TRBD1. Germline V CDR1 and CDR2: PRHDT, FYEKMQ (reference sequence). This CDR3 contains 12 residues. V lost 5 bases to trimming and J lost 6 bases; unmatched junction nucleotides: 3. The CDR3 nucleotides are TGTGCCAGCAGCCAGGGGGACAATGGCTACACCTTC. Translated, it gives CASSQGDNGYTF.

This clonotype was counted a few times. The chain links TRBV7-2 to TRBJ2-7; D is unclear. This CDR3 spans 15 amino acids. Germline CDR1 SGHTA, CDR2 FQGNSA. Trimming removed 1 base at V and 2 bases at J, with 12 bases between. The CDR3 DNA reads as TGTGCCAGCAGCTTAGTTCCGCTGACCACCTACGAGCAGTACTTC. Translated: CASSLVPLTTYEQYF.

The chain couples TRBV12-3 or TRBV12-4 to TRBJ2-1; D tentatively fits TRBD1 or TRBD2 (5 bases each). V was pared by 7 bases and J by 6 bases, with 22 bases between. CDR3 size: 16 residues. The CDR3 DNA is TGTGCCAGCACCAAAACCGGGACGTTAAGGGTCAATGAGCAGTTCTTC. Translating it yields CASTKTGTLRVNEQFF.

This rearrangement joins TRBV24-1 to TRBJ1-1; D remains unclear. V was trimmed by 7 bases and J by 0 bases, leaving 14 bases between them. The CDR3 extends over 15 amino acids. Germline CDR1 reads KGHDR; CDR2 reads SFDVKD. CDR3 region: CATRERLHMNTEAFF. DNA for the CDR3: TGTGCCACCAGGGAAAGACTACACATGAACACTGAAGCTTTCTTT.